The rows below give T cell receptor beta chains drawn from one sample of a study of T-cell reconstitution after alpha-beta-depleted transplantation in children. TCRdb used MiXCR to reprocess the PCR reads, holding one entry per CDR3 protein. The table includes a few hundred thousand distinct CDR3 sequences, about a tenth detected once. The sequenced sample was PBMCs from the stem cell graft donor, obtained from the stem cell graft. These receptors all come from a human donor who donated a stem cell graft to a child with acute lymphoblastic leukemia. The CDR3 runs from the conserved cysteine through the conserved F or W. D genes are given only for firm matches. Only some rows state a clone size, as once, few, many or a class for expanded clones.

cdr3_length j_call v_call d_call clone_size cdr3_nt cdr3_aa
14 TRBJ1-4 TRBV10-3 NA NA TGTGCCATCAGTATCGACAGGAGCCGCGGGGAACTGTTTTTT CAISIDRSRGELFF
15 TRBJ2-1 TRBV7-3 TRBD2 NA TGTGCCAGCAGCTTAAGCGGGGGATTCTACAATGAGCAGTTCTTC CASSLSGGFYNEQFF
13 TRBJ1-5 TRBV12-3/TRBV12-4 TRBD1 many TGTGCCAGCAGTTTGACAGGGGATCAGCCCCAGCATTTT CASSLTGDQPQHF
15 TRBJ2-5 TRBV29-1 NA few TGCAGCGTCCGAGAACCGGGACTCCTCCAAGAGACCCAGTACTTC CSVREPGLLQETQYF
16 TRBJ2-1 TRBV27 TRBD2 few TGTGCCAGCAGTCGAGCGGGAGGGCCGTACTACAATGAGCAGTTCTTC CASSRAGGPYYNEQFF
14 TRBJ1-6 TRBV27 NA NA TGTGCCAGCAGTCCGCGGGGGCAGGGCTCACCCCTCCACTTT CASSPRGQGSPLHF
15 TRBJ2-3 TRBV7-9 NA few TGTGCCAGCAGCTTAGATCCCCGCCCCCCAGATACGCAGTATTTT CASSLDPRPPDTQYF
14 TRBJ2-7 TRBV29-1 TRBD1 few TGCAGCGTAGTCCTCGGGACAGGTGGCTGCGAGCAGTACTTC CSVVLGTGGCEQYF
13 TRBJ1-2 TRBV28 NA few TGTGCCAGCAGTGGAGGAACTGGGTACGCCAGCACCTTC CASSGGTGYASTF
14 TRBJ2-1 TRBV12-3/TRBV12-4 TRBD1 many TGTGCCAGCAGTCTCGGACAGGGTTGGATTGAGCAGTTCTTC CASSLGQGWIEQFF
15 TRBJ2-7 TRBV7-9 NA once TGTGCCAGCAGCTTAGGTCAGGGGATTCACTACGAGCAGTACTTC CASSLGQGIHYEQYF
15 TRBJ1-4 TRBV20-1 NA many TGCAGTGCTAGAGATTATCAGGGCTGGGGTGAAAAACTGTTTTTT CSARDYQGWGEKLFF
13 TRBJ2-7 TRBV20-1 TRBD1 few TGCAGTGCTAGCGGGACAGTAACCTACGAGCAGTACTTC CSASGTVTYEQYF
14 TRBJ1-1 TRBV6-5 NA few TGTGCCAGCAGTTACCGACGGGAGGGCACTGAAGCTTTCTTT CASSYRREGTEAFF
18 TRBJ2-5 TRBV9 NA few TGTGCCAGCAGCGTGACGGACACCGGGGGTGCGACCCAAGAGACCCAGTACTTC CASSVTDTGGATQETQYF
15 TRBJ2-3 TRBV20-1 NA few TGCAGTGCCAGTCCCCCGGGACCGACCACAGATACGCAGTATTTT CSASPPGPTTDTQYF
16 TRBJ2-6 TRBV7-2 TRBD2 NA TGTGCCAGCAGCTTAGCGCGGGGGTTTGGGGCCAACGTCCTGACTTTC CASSLARGFGANVLTF
15 TRBJ1-6 TRBV7-2 NA few TGTGCCAGCAGCGGGGTGCAGGGTATCAATTCACCCCTCCACTTT CASSGVQGINSPLHF
13 TRBJ2-4 TRBV6-6 NA many TGTGCCAGCAGTTACTCGATAAGAAACATTCAGTACTTC CASSYSIRNIQYF
14 TRBJ2-7 TRBV11-3 TRBD1 many TGTGCCAGCAGCCCCCGACAGGGAAGCTACGAGCAGTACTTC CASSPRQGSYEQYF
13 TRBJ1-4 TRBV9 NA many TGTGCCAGCAGCCCTGACAGTGGTGAAAAACTGTTTTTT CASSPDSGEKLFF
16 TRBJ2-3 TRBV7-8 NA few TGTGCCAGCAGCTTTAGACGGGACACCTCAAGGGATACGCAGTATTTT CASSFRRDTSRDTQYF
11 TRBJ2-2 TRBV7-9 NA NA TGTGCCAGCAGCTTGGAAAGGGAGCTGTTTTTT CASSLERELFF
13 TRBJ2-7 TRBV3-1 NA many TGTGCCAGCAGCCAATATAGAGCGGATGAGCAGTACTTC CASSQYRADEQYF
12 TRBJ2-7 TRBV11-2 NA few TGTGCCAGCAGCTGGACTTTCCACGAGCAGTACTTC CASSWTFHEQYF
17 TRBJ2-2 TRBV5-1 NA many TGCGCCAGCAGCCCGGGACCGGGGATGACCGGCGCCGGGGAGCTGTTTTTT CASSPGPGMTGAGELFF
14 TRBJ1-5 TRBV2 NA few TGTGCCAGCAGTGCAAAGGGGATTAATCAGCCCCAGCATTTT CASSAKGINQPQHF
15 TRBJ2-1 TRBV4-3 TRBD2 few TGCGCCAGCAGCCAGCGGGCTAGCGGGAGTGATGAGCAGTTCTTC CASSQRASGSDEQFF
14 TRBJ1-5 TRBV28 NA few TGTGCCAGCAGTTTGGCCATTGAGGCCCAGCCCCAGCATTTT CASSLAIEAQPQHF
14 TRBJ2-1 TRBV29-1 NA few TGCAGCGGTGAGAGCAACCGGATCGGCAATGAGCAGTTCTTC CSGESNRIGNEQFF
11 TRBJ1-1 TRBV29-1 NA few TGCAGCGTTGAGCAGGTGCTTGAAGCTTTCTTT CSVEQVLEAFF
14 TRBJ1-4 TRBV7-3 NA many TGTGCCAGCAGCTTAAACAGGCGGGATGAAAAACTGTTTTTT CASSLNRRDEKLFF
12 TRBJ1-1 TRBV6-1 NA many TGTGCCAGCAGAGAGTTGAACACTGAAGCTTTCTTT CASRELNTEAFF
18 TRBJ2-2 TRBV5-1 TRBD2 NA TGCGCCAGCAGCTTGGACCTAGCGGGAGGGATGAACACCGGGGAGCTGTTTTTT CASSLDLAGGMNTGELFF
17 TRBJ2-5 TRBV10-3 TRBD2 NA TGTGCCATCAGCAACCCCCGGGGGGGCCAGGGGCAAGAGACCCAGTACTTC CAISNPRGGQGQETQYF
13 TRBJ2-3 TRBV29-1 NA NA TGCAGCGTTGAAAGGGTTAGCACAGATACGCAGTATTTT CSVERVSTDTQYF
15 TRBJ1-5 TRBV11-2 NA NA TGTGCCAGCAGCTTAGGCAACGCGGGCAATCAGCCCCAGCATTTT CASSLGNAGNQPQHF
16 TRBJ2-7 TRBV12-3/TRBV12-4 NA few TGTGCCAGCAGCCCCAGTAGGAGGACATTAACCTACGAGCAGTACTTC CASSPSRRTLTYEQYF
16 TRBJ2-2 TRBV5-1 TRBD2 NA TGCGCCAGCAGCTTTTTCGGGAGGCCCAACACCGGGGAGCTGTTTTTT CASSFFGRPNTGELFF
16 TRBJ2-3 TRBV4-3 TRBD2 many TGCGCCAGCAGCCAAGATTACGGGAGGGCACCAGATACGCAGTATTTT CASSQDYGRAPDTQYF
15 TRBJ2-3 TRBV29-1 NA NA TGCAGCGTTGGGGGGGCTAGCGGAACCACAGATACGCAGTATTTT CSVGGASGTTDTQYF
14 TRBJ2-3 TRBV18 NA NA TGTGCCAGCCAACGGGGACAACCCACAGATACGCAGTATTTT CASQRGQPTDTQYF
17 TRBJ2-3 TRBV5-6 TRBD2 few TGTGCCAGCACCCTTGGGCGTCTAGCGGGAGAAACAGATACGCAGTATTTT CASTLGRLAGETDTQYF
14 TRBJ1-1 TRBV6-5 NA NA TGTGCCAGCAGTTACTCGAGGATGAACACTGAAGCTTTCTTT CASSYSRMNTEAFF
11 TRBJ2-1 TRBV7-9 NA few TGTGCCAGCAGCAATGCTAATGAGCAGTTCTTC CASSNANEQFF
14 TRBJ2-3 TRBV20-1 TRBD2 NA TGCAGTGCCACAAAGACCGGGAGGACAGATACGCAGTATTTT CSATKTGRTDTQYF
16 TRBJ2-2 TRBV7-9 TRBD2 NA TGTGCCAGCAGCTTAGTAAGCGGGACCGGTACCGGGGAGCTGTTTTTT CASSLVSGTGTGELFF
20 TRBJ2-6 TRBV4-3 TRBD2 NA TGCGCCAGCAGCCAAAGAGGGCTTAGGGCGGGAGGATACGGGGCCAACGTCCTGACTTTC CASSQRGLRAGGYGANVLTF
16 TRBJ2-1 TRBV3-1 TRBD2 NA TGTGCCAGCAGCCAAGACAGCGGGATTAGGGGTAATGAGCAGTTCTTC CASSQDSGIRGNEQFF
12 TRBJ2-7 TRBV5-1 NA few TGCGCCAGCAGCGCCGGCAGGTGGGAGCAGTACTTC CASSAGRWEQYF
16 TRBJ2-2 TRBV28 TRBD1 many TGTGCCAGCAGTTCGGGACAGGTCGGGGACACCGGGGAGCTGTTTTTT CASSSGQVGDTGELFF
15 TRBJ2-7 TRBV7-9 NA many TGTGCCAGCAGCTCAGGGACAAGCTACTCCTACGAGCAGTACTTC CASSSGTSYSYEQYF
17 TRBJ1-6 TRBV4-1 TRBD1 NA TGCGCCAGCAGCCTCGGACCTTGGGCAGGGGGGAATTCACCCCTCCACTTT CASSLGPWAGGNSPLHF
13 TRBJ2-7 TRBV20-1 TRBD1 NA TGCAGTGTTTGGGGACAGTCCACCTACGAGCAGTACTTC CSVWGQSTYEQYF
15 TRBJ2-1 TRBV2 TRBD1 few TGTGCCAGCAGCAGAAGGGCCGGGACAGGGGATGAGCAGTTCTTC CASSRRAGTGDEQFF
15 TRBJ1-1 TRBV5-1 NA NA TGCGCCAGCAGCCACGGACTGACGATGAACACTGAAGCTTTCTTT CASSHGLTMNTEAFF
16 TRBJ2-5 TRBV7-9 TRBD2 few TGTGCCAGCAGCTTACTGACTAGCGGTACAGGAGAGACCCAGTACTTC CASSLLTSGTGETQYF
13 TRBJ1-1 TRBV29-1 NA NA TGCAGCGTAGATTTACCGGGGAACACTGAAGCTTTCTTT CSVDLPGNTEAFF
16 TRBJ1-4 TRBV25-1 TRBD1 few TGTGCCAGCAGTGAAGAGAGGTGGGCAGGGGGAGAAAAACTGTTTTTT CASSEERWAGGEKLFF